Detailed here is one TCR beta chain. Enrollment of patients from Seattle took place during active infection, with longitudinal follow-up. This entry belongs to a study of blood T cell repertoires in COVID-19. As for the study in general: Samples taken during acute and convalescent COVID-19 were collected in the United States, Italy and Spain. T cells, B-cell-depleted T cells, or PBMCs supplied cDNA or gDNA.

The V end lost 5 bases, the J end lost 6 bases, and 19 bases lay between the germline ends. The CDR3 contains 15 residues. The germline V gene encodes CDR1 SGHAT and CDR2 FQDESV (reference sequence). Per the original data handling: Amplified reference gene primers provided the basis for estimating nucleated cell counts. Using immunoSEQ multiplex PCR, the repertoire was profiled, and TCRdb retains in-frame clones only, with some absent. The V and J calls and clone size are taken from that table; D and trimming were inferred from the DNA. The sample holds about 58,000 clones, around 81% seen once. The source is an elderly man with COVID-19, enrolled during active disease. The J gene is TRBJ1-1, the V gene TRBV11-1, with a weak D call TRBD1 (6 bases). Source material: peripheral blood. CDR3 sequence reads: CASSPISGGAAEAFF. In nucleotides, the CDR3 is TGTGCCAGCAGCCCAATTTCGGGGGGGGCGGCTGAAGCTTTCTTT.